A single sample is the source of the 26 T cell receptor beta chains below, sequenced in a study of shared clonotypes between healthy human individuals. Generated by immunoSEQ multiplex PCR, the TCRdb table keeps only in-frame clones and is missing some. The table lists hundreds of thousands of clones, around 73% of them singletons. Sequencing used memory CD4+ T cells sorted from blood. The subset denotes: CD45RA-negative fraction. Source of these receptors: a woman in her 30s in good health.

CDR3 amino acids: CASSLIVNYGYTF. CDR3 in DNA: TGTGCCAGCAGTTTGATAGTCAACTATGGCTACACCTTC. The rearrangement joins TRBV28 to TRBJ1-2; D ambiguous. The CDR3 extends over 13 amino acids. The germline V gene has CDR1 MDHEN and CDR2 SYDVKM. Trimming took 3 bases from V and 2 from J, leaving 7 bases between them.

Turning to this clone: Distinct nucleotide sequences in the sample also encode this CDR3. The V call is TRBV20-1, the J call TRBJ1-2; no reliable D call. CDR3 length equals 11 residues. Trimming left V 5 bases short and J 0 bases short, with 4 bases between. Germline assignment: CDR1 DFQATT and CDR2 SNEGSKA (reference sequence). CDR3 loop: CSALANYGYTF. Here the CDR3 DNA reads TGCAGTGCTTTAGCTAACTATGGCTACACCTTC.

The V and J genes are TRBV9 and TRBJ2-3; D not resolved. CDR3 length equals 14 residues. V lost 1 base, J lost 1 base, and 7 bases lay in between. Per germline, CDR1 SGDLS and CDR2 YYNGEE. The CDR3 region has the DNA TGTGCCAGCAGCGTAAGCGACCGCACAGATACGCAGTATTTT. Its protein product is CASSVSDRTDTQYF.

The V gene is TRBV11-2, the J gene TRBJ2-5; TRBD2 aligns across 11 bases. Germline V gene data show CDR1 as SGHAT and CDR2 as FQNNGV. The ends lost 1 base at V and 4 bases at J; junction bases unmatched: 2. This CDR3 comprises 15 residues. CDR3 loop: CASSLGLAGLETQYF. DNA of the CDR3: TGTGCCAGCAGCTTAGGACTAGCGGGACTAGAGACCCAGTACTTC.

This clone has just one count. The chain is built from TRBV25-1 and TRBJ2-5; possible D gene TRBD2, 6 bases. Trimming took 8 bases from V and 4 from J, leaving 8 bases between them. The germline CDR1 and CDR2 sequences are MGHDK and SYGVNS. The CDR3 loop spans 11 amino acids. The CDR3 DNA reads as TGTGCCAGCGGGGGAGGAGAGACCCAGTACTTC. Amino acids: CASGGGETQYF.

The chain has TRBV11-2 and TRBJ2-1; weak D call: TRBD2 (6 bases). The germline CDR1 and CDR2 sequences are SGHAT and FQNNGV. CDR3 length: 13 residues. V was shortened by 0 bases and J by 15 bases, with 15 bases between the two germline ends. The CDR3 loop reads CASSLDVGRTRFF. CDR3 DNA: TGTGCCAGCAGCTTAGATGTTGGGAGGACCAGGTTCTTC.

This chain joins TRBV6-6 and TRBJ2-2; TRBD1 is a possible D gene (6 bases). Germline-derived CDR1 and CDR2 are MNHNY and SVGAGI (reference sequence). The CDR3 totals 14 residues. V shed 4 bases and J shed 4 bases, with 10 bases lying between them. CDR3 sequence reads: CASSSRDTTGELFF. CDR3 bases: TGTGCCAGCAGTTCCCGGGACACCACCGGGGAGCTGTTTTTT.

The V and J genes are TRBV9 and TRBJ1-1; 9 nucleotides match TRBD1. V was clipped by 3 bases and J by 6 bases; unmatched bases: 3. CDR3 length: 13 amino acids. Looked up from germline, CDR1 is SGDLS and CDR2 is YYNGEE. CDR3: CASSGTGGSEAFF. CDR3 nucleotide sequence: TGTGCCAGCAGCGGAACAGGGGGCTCTGAAGCTTTCTTT.

The V gene is TRBV14, the J gene TRBJ1-4; the D is unclear. This CDR3 comprises 14 residues. V lost 1 base to trimming and J lost 4 bases, with 7 bases between them. Looked up from germline, CDR1 is SGHDN and CDR2 is FVKESK. The DNA for the CDR3 is TGTGCCAGCAGCCAAGTCGTGGGTAATGAAAAACTGTTTTTT. It is translated as CASSQVVGNEKLFF. The variable domain in full, with the rest retrieved from reference TRBV14 and TRBJ1-4, is EAGVTQFPSHSVIEKGQTVTLRCDPISGHDNLYWYRRVMGKEIKFLLHFVKESKQDESGMPNNRFLAERTGGTYSTLKVQPAELEDSGVYFCASSQVVGNEKLFFGSGTQLSVL.

The gene calls are TRBV2 and TRBJ1-1; D is undetermined. There are 13 residues in the CDR3. V was shortened by 1 base and J by 4 bases, with 7 bases between the two germline ends. CDR1 is SNHLY, CDR2 FYNNEI, per germline. For the CDR3, the DNA is TGTGCCAGCAGTGAAGGATGGCTCACTGAAGCTTTCTTT. Protein sequence: CASSEGWLTEAFF.

The chain uses TRBV4-1 and TRBJ1-2, with 7 bases aligning to TRBD1. The germline V gene has CDR1 MGHRA and CDR2 YSYEKL. The CDR3 runs 14 residues. The V gene end was trimmed by 4 bases and the J gene end by 2 bases; junction bases not matched to a gene: 4. Written as DNA, the CDR3 is TGCGCCAGCAGCCGGGGACAGACCAACTATGGCTACACCTTC. It is translated as CASSRGQTNYGYTF.

The rearrangement uses TRBV28 and TRBJ1-2; 8 bases align to TRBD1. The V gene's germline CDR1 is MDHEN and CDR2 SYDVKM. The ends lost 6 bases at V and 8 bases at J; junction bases unmatched: 14. This CDR3 contains 15 residues. The CDR3 bases are TGTGCCAGCAGCCCCTGGGTTCAGGGGGCGAGAGGCTACACCTTC. As protein: CASSPWVQGARGYTF.

Note on this clone: Other DNA variants within this sample encode the same CDR3. The chain recombines TRBV5-1 with TRBJ1-2, with D possibly matching TRBD1 (6 bases). This CDR3 is 15 amino acids long. The germline V gene has CDR1 SGHRS and CDR2 YFSETQ. V was cut by 0 bases and J by 4 bases, with 13 bases left in between. The CDR3 loop is CASSLGWGQGYGYTF. CDR3 coding DNA: TGCGCCAGCAGCTTGGGATGGGGGCAGGGCTATGGCTACACCTTC.

This clone was observed a single time. The V call is TRBV11-2, the J call TRBJ2-3; 7 nucleotides agree with TRBD1. The CDR3 covers 16 residues. V trimming: 5 bases; J trimming: 2 bases; junction bases outside the gene matches: 10. Looked up from germline, CDR1 is SGHAT and CDR2 is FQNNGV. In nucleotides, the CDR3 is TGTGCCAGCAGCCCCACAGGGGATCGGAACACAGATACGCAGTATTTT. It yields the protein CASSPTGDRNTDTQYF. Full variable domain (remainder filled in from reference TRBV11-2 and TRBJ2-3): EAGVAQSPRYKIIEKRQSVAFWCNPISGHATLYWYQQILGQGPKLLIQFQNNGVVDDSQLPKDRFSAERLKGVDSTLKIQPAKLEDSAVYLCASSPTGDRNTDTQYFGPGTRLTVL.

This clone has a handful of counts. One end of the junction fails to match germline, which may point to a read error. The chain uses TRBV5-4 and TRBJ2-7; the D gene is possibly TRBD1 (6 bases). The length of the CDR3 is 11 residues. Germline CDR1 is SGHNT and CDR2 is YYREEE (reference sequence). The CDR3 here is CASSFMGAPTF. As DNA, the CDR3 is TGTGCCAGCAGCTTCATGGGGGCGCCCACGTTC. The complete variable domain, with remaining parts taken from reference TRBV5-4 and TRBJ2-7, reads ETGVTQSPTHLIKTRGQQVTLRCSSQSGHNTVSWYQQALGQGPQFIFQYYREEENGRGNFPPRFSGLQFPNYSSELNVNALELDDSALYLCASSFMGAPTFGPGTRLTVT.

The rearrangement joins TRBV6-1 to TRBJ2-1; TRBD2 matches 9 bases. Germline loops: CDR1 MNHNS, CDR2 SASEGT. The ends lost 2 bases at V and 7 bases at J; junction bases unmatched: 12. The CDR3 is 17 amino acids. For the CDR3, the DNA is TGTGCCAGCAGTGAAAGCGAAGGGCTAGCGGGATTAAATGAGCAGTTCTTC. This gives the protein CASSESEGLAGLNEQFF.

This clone has more than one count but fewer than ten. The chain uses TRBV5-8 and TRBJ2-5; 7 positions agree with TRBD1. Germline lookup yields CDR1 SGHTS and CDR2 YDEGEE. The CDR3 runs 16 residues. V shed 1 base and J 4 bases; nucleotides not matched to a gene: 10. The CDR3 sequence is CASSLHNTGAGETQYF. CDR3 nucleotides: TGTGCCAGCAGCTTGCACAATACAGGGGCGGGAGAGACCCAGTACTTC. Together with reference TRBV5-8 and TRBJ2-5, the CDR3 gives the full variable domain: EAGVTQSPTHLIKTRGQQATLRCSPISGHTSVYWYQQALGLGLQFLLWYDEGEERNRGNFPPRFSGRQFPNYSSELNVNALELEDSALYLCASSLHNTGAGETQYFGPGTRLLVL.

This chain uses TRBV19 with TRBJ1-2, with 10 bases fitting TRBD1. V gave up 5 bases and J gave up 2 bases; unmatched junction bases: 11. Germline V gene sequence: CDR1 LNHDA, CDR2 SQIVND (reference sequence). The CDR3 runs to 17 residues. The CDR3 reads CASSGSGTGDSNYGYTF. The CDR3 nucleotides are TGTGCCAGTAGTGGATCCGGGACAGGGGATTCAAACTATGGCTACACCTTC.

In DNA, the CDR3 is TGTGCCAGCAGCCCCCGGGCGACGGGAGGGACCGGGGAGCTGTTTTTT. Amino acids: CASSPRATGGTGELFF. The chain couples TRBV2 to TRBJ2-2; 8 bases are a match to TRBD2. There are 16 residues in the CDR3. The V segment lost 6 bases and the J segment 5 bases; nucleotides outside the gene matches: 11. In germline, CDR1 is SNHLY, CDR2 FYNNEI.

V is TRBV15 and J is TRBJ1-1, with D hard to call. From germline, CDR1 is LNHNV and CDR2 YYDKDF (reference sequence). The CDR3 runs 16 residues. Trimming took 0 bases from V and 0 from J, leaving 11 bases between them. The CDR3 DNA is TGTGCCACCAGCAGAGATAGTAAACTAATGAACACTGAAGCTTTCTTT. This encodes CATSRDSKLMNTEAFF. Looking up the rest from reference TRBV15 and TRBJ1-1 gives the full variable domain: DAMVIQNPRYQVTQFGKPVTLSCSQTLNHNVMYWYQQKSSQAPKLLFHYYDKDFNNEADTPDNFQSRRPNTSFCFLDIRSPGLGDTAMYLCATSRDSKLMNTEAFFGQGTRLTVV.

The V and J genes are TRBV5-6 and TRBJ2-2, with TRBD1 matching over 8 bases. The CDR3 covers 15 residues. Looked up from germline, CDR1 is SGHDT and CDR2 is YYEEEE. With V trimmed by 2 bases and J by 6 bases, 6 bases remained unmatched. CDR3 sequence (DNA): TGTGCCAGCAGCTTCGGGACAGGAACGGCCGGGGAGCTGTTTTTT. Translation: CASSFGTGTAGELFF.

Points on this clone: The sample holds other DNA sequences that translate to the same CDR3. The chain is built from TRBV18 and TRBJ2-4, with a possible D match to TRBD2 (5 bases). The CDR3 extends over 13 amino acids. Germline assignment: CDR1 KGHSH and CDR2 LQKENI. V lost 2 bases and J lost 7, with 9 bases in between. Written as DNA, the CDR3 is TGTGCCAGCTCACCAAGGACTGAGAACATTCAGTACTTC. It translates to CASSPRTENIQYF.

The rearrangement uses TRBV5-1 and TRBJ1-5; no firm D call. V lost 1 base and J 5 bases, leaving 10 bases between the germline ends. The germline gives CDR1 SGHRS, CDR2 YFSETQ. The CDR3 loop spans 14 amino acids. The CDR3 region is CASSLQGPHQPQHF. CDR3 DNA sequence: TGCGCCAGCAGCTTGCAAGGTCCCCATCAGCCCCAGCATTTT.

The chain employs TRBV5-6 and TRBJ2-7; TRBD2 aligns across 7 bases. This CDR3 region has 16 residues. Germline CDR1 is SGHDT and CDR2 is YYEEEE. V lost 3 bases and J lost 2; bases outside the gene matches: 11. The CDR3, as DNA: TGTGCCAGCAGCTCGTCGTATCTAGCGGAGCCCTACGAGCAGTACTTC. Translation: CASSSSYLAEPYEQYF.

The chain couples TRBV15 to TRBJ2-3, with 8 bases fitting TRBD2. V was pared by 0 bases and J by 4 bases, with 12 bases of the junction left unmatched. The germline V gene has CDR1 LNHNV and CDR2 YYDKDF (reference sequence). The CDR3 runs to 18 residues. In DNA, the CDR3 is TGTGCCACCAGCAGAGATTTGCCGGGAGGGGGACGGGCAGATACGCAGTATTTT. It encodes CATSRDLPGGGRADTQYF. The full variable domain, with the rest looked up from reference TRBV15 and TRBJ2-3, is DAMVIQNPRYQVTQFGKPVTLSCSQTLNHNVMYWYQQKSSQAPKLLFHYYDKDFNNEADTPDNFQSRRPNTSFCFLDIRSPGLGDTAMYLCATSRDLPGGGRADTQYFGPGTRLTVL.

This clone appeared a few times. The chain is built from TRBV29-1 and TRBJ1-2; D is unclear. There are 11 residues in the CDR3. Trimming left V 5 bases short and J 8 bases short, with 12 bases between. Looked up from germline, CDR1 is SQVTM and CDR2 is ANQGSEA. The CDR3: CSVLGGYGYTF. In nucleotides, the CDR3 is TGCAGCGTTTTGGGAGGATACGGCTACACCTTC.